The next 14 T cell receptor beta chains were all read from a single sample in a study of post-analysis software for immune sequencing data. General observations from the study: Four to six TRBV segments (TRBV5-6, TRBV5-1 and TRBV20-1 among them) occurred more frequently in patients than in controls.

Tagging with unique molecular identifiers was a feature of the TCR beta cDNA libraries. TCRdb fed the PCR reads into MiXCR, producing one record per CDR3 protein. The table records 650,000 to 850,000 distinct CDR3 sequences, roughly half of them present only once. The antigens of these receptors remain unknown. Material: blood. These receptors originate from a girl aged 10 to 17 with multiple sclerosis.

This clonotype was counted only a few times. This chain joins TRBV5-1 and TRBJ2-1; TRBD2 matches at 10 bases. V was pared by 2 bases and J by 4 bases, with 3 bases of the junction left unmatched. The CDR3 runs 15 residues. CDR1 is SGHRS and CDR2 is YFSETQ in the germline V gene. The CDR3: CASSFELAGYNEQFF. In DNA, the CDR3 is TGCGCCAGCAGCTTTGAACTAGCGGGGTACAATGAGCAGTTCTTC.

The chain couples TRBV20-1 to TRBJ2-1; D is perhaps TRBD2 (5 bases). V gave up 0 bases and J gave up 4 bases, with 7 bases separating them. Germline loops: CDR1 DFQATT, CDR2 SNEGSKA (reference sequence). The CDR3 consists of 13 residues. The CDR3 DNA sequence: TGCAGTGCTAGAGATCGGGGTTACAATGAGCAGTTCTTC. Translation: CSARDRGYNEQFF.

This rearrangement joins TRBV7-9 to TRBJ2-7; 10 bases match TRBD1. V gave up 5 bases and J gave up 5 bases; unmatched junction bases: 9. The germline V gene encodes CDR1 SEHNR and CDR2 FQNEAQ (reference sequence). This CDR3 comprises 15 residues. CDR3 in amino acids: CASSRGTGESNEQYF. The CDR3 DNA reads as TGTGCCAGCAGCCGAGGGACAGGGGAGTCCAACGAGCAGTACTTC.

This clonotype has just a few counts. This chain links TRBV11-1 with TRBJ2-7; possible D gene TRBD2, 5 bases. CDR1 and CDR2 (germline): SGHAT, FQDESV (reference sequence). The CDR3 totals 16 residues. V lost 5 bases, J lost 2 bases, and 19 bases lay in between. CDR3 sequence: CASSPWLDAEAYEQYF. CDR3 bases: TGTGCCAGCAGCCCCTGGTTGGACGCGGAGGCCTACGAGCAGTACTTC.

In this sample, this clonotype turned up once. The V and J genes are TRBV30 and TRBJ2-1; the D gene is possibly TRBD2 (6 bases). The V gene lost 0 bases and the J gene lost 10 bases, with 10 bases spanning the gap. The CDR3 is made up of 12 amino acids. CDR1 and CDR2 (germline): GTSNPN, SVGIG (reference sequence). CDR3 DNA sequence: TGTGCCTGGAGTGTAGGAGGGGACGAGCAGTTCTTC. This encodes CAWSVGGDEQFF. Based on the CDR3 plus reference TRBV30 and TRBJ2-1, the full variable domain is SQTIHQWPATLVQPVGSPLSLECTVEGTSNPNLYWYRQAAGRGLQLLFYSVGIGQISSEVPQNLSASRPQDRQFILSSKKLLLSDSGFYLCAWSVGGDEQFFGPGTRLTVL.

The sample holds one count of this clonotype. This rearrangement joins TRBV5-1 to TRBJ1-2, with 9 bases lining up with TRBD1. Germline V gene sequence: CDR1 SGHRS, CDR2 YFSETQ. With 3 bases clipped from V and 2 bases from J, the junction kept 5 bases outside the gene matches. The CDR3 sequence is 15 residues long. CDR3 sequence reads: CASSSTGQGNYGYTF. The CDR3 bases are TGCGCCAGCAGCTCGACCGGACAGGGGAACTATGGCTACACCTTC. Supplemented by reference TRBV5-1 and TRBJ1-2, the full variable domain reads KAGVTQTPRYLIKTRGQQVTLSCSPISGHRSVSWYQQTPGQGLQFLFEYFSETQRNKGNFPGRFSGRQFSNSRSEMNVSTLELGDSALYLCASSSTGQGNYGYTFGSGTRLTVV.

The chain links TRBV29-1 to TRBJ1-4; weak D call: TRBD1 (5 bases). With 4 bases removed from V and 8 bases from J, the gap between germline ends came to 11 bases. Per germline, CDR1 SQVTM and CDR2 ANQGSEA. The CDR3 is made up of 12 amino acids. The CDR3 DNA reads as TGCAGCGTTGTCGGGACCGGGGAAAAACTGTTTTTT. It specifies CSVVGTGEKLFF.

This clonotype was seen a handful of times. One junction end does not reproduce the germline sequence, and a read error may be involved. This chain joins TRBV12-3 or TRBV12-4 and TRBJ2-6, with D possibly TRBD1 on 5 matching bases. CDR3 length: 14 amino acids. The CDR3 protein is CASSFTSGANVRTF. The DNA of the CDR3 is TGTGCCAGCAGTTTCACGTCTGGGGCCAACGTCCGGACTTTC.

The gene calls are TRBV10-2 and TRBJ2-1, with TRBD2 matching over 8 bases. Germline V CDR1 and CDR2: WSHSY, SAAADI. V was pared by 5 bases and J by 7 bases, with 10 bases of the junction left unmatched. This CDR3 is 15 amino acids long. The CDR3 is CASSFGAGVWNEQFF. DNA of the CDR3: TGCGCCAGCAGTTTCGGAGCGGGAGTTTGGAATGAGCAGTTCTTC.

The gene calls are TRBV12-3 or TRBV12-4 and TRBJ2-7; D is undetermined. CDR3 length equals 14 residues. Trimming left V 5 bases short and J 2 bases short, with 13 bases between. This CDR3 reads CASSPSVDAYEQYF. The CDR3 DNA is TGTGCCAGCAGTCCCTCAGTGGACGCCTACGAGCAGTACTTC.

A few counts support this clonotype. This CDR3 is CSVEARYQETQYF. The CDR3 coding sequence is TGCAGCGTTGAAGCTAGGTACCAAGAGACCCAGTACTTC. The rearrangement joins TRBV29-1 to TRBJ2-5; no reliable D call. Germline V CDR1 and CDR2: SQVTM, ANQGSEA. CDR3 size: 13 residues. Trimming cost V 1 base and J 0 bases, with 6 bases left between them.

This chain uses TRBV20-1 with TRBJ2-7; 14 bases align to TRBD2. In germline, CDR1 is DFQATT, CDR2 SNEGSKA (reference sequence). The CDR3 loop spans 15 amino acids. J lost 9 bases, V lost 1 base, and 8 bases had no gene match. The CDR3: CSARAVGTSGSRQYF. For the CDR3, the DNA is TGCAGTGCTAGAGCTGTTGGGACTAGCGGGAGTAGGCAGTACTTC.

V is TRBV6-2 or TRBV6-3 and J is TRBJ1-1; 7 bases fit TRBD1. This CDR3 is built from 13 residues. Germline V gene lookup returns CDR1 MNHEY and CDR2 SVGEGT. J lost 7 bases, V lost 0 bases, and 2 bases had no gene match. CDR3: CASSYSGQLEAFF. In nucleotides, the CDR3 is TGTGCCAGCAGTTACTCGGGACAGCTTGAAGCTTTCTTT.

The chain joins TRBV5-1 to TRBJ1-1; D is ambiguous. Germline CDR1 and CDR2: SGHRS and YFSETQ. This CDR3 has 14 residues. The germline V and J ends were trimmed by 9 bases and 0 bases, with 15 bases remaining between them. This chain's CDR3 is CATRPWNLNTEAFF. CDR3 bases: TGCGCCACCCGACCATGGAACTTGAACACTGAAGCTTTCTTT.